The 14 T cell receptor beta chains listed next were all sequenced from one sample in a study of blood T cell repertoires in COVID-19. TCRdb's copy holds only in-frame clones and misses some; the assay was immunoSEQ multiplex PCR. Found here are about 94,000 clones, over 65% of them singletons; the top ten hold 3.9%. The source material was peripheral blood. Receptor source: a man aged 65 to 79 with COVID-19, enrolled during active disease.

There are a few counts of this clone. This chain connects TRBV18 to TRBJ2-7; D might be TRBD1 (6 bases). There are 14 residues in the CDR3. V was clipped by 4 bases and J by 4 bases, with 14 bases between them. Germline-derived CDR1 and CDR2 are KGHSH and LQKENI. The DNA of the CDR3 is TGTGCCAGCTCACAATCTGGGGGCGAGTACGAGCAGTACTTC. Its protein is CASSQSGGEYEQYF.

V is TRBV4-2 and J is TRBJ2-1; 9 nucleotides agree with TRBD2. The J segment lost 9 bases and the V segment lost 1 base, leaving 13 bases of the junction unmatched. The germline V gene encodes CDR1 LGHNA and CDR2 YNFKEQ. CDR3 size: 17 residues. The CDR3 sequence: CASSQVRGREGGGEQFF. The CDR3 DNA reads TGTGCCAGCAGCCAAGTTCGGGGGCGGGAGGGCGGCGGTGAGCAGTTCTTC.

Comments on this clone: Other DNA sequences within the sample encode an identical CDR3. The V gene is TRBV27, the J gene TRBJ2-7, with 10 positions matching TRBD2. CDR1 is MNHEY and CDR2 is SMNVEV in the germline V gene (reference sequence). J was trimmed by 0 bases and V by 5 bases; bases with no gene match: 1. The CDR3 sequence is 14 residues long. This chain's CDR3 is CASSQREGSYEQYF. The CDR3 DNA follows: TGTGCCAGCAGTCAGCGGGAGGGCTCCTACGAGCAGTACTTC.

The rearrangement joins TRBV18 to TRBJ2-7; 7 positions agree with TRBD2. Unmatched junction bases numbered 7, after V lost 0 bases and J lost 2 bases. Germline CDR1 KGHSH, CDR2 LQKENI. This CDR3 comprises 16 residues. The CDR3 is CASSPPSRGRAYEQYF. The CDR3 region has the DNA TGTGCCAGCTCACCACCGTCGCGGGGGAGGGCCTACGAGCAGTACTTC.

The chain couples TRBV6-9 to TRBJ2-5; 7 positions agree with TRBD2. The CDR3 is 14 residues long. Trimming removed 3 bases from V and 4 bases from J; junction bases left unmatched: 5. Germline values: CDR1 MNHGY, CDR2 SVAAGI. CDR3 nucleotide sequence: TGTGCCAGCAGTTACCCCGGGGGGTTAGAGACCCAGTACTTC. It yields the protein CASSYPGGLETQYF.

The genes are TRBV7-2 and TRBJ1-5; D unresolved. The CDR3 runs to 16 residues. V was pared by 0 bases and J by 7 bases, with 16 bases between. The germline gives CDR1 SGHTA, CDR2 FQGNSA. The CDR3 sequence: CASSLAGPTTRQPQHF. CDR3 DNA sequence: TGTGCCAGCAGCTTAGCGGGCCCGACAACTAGGCAGCCCCAGCATTTT.

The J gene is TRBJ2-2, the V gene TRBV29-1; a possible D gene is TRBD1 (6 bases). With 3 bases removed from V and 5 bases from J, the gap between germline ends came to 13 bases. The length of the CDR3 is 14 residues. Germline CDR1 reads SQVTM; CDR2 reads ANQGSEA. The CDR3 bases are TGCAGCGTTGATCAGGGGCGAGGAACCGGGGAGCTGTTTTTT. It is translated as CSVDQGRGTGELFF.

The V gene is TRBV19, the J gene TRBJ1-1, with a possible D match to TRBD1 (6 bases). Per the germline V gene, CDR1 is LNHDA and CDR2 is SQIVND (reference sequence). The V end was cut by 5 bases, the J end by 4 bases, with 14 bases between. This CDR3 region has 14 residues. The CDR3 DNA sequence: TGTGCCAGTAGTGCTACAGGGTATCGCACTGAAGCTTTCTTT. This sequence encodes CASSATGYRTEAFF.

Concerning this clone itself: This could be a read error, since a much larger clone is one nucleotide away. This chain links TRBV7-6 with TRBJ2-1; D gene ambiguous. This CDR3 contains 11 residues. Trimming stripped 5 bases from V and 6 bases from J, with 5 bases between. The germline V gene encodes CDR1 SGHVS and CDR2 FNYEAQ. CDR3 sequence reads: CASSLLNEQFF. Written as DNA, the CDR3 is TGTGCCAGCAGCCTACTCAATGAGCAGTTCTTC.

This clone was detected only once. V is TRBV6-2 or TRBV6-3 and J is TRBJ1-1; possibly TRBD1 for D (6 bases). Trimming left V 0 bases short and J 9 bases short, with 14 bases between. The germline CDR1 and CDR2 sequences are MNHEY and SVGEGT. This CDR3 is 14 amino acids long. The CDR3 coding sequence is TGTGCCAGCAGTTACTCACCGGGACAAGTGAAAGCTTTCTTT. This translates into CASSYSPGQVKAFF.

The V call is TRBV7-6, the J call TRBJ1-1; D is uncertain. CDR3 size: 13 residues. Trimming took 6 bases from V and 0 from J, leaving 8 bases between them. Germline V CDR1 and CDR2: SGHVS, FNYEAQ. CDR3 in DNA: TGTGCCAGCAGGCCTACAGTGAACACTGAAGCTTTCTTT. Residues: CASRPTVNTEAFF. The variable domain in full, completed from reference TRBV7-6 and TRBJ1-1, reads GAGVSQSPRYKVTKRGQDVALRCDPISGHVSLYWYRQALGQGPEFLTYFNYEAQQDKSGLPNDRFSAERPEGSISTLTIQRTEQRDSAMYRCASRPTVNTEAFFGQGTRLTVV.

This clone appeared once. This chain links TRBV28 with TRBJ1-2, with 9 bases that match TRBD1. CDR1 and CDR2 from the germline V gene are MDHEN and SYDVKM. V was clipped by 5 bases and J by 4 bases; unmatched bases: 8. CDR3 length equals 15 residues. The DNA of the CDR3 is TGTGCCAGCAGTATCGGGACAGGGAGAATCTATGGCTACACCTTC. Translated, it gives CASSIGTGRIYGYTF.

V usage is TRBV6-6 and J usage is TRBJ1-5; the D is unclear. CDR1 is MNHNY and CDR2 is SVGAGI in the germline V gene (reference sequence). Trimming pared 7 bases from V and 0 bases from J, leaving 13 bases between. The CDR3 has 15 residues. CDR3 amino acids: CASMGDNYSNQPQHF. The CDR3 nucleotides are TGTGCCAGCATGGGTGACAATTATAGCAATCAGCCCCAGCATTTT.

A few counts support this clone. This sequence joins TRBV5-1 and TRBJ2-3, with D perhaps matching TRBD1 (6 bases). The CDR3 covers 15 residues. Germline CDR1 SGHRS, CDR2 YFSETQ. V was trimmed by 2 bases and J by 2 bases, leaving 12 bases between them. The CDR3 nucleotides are TGCGCCAGCAGCTTACAGGGATATCACACAGATACGCAGTATTTT. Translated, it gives CASSLQGYHTDTQYF. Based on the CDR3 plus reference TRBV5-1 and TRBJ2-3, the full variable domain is KAGVTQTPRYLIKTRGQQVTLSCSPISGHRSVSWYQQTPGQGLQFLFEYFSETQRNKGNFPGRFSGRQFSNSRSEMNVSTLELGDSALYLCASSLQGYHTDTQYFGPGTRLTVL.